The 23 T cell receptor beta chains in this list originate from one sample, sequenced in a study of T cell responses to AZD1222 COVID-19 vaccine. The assay was immunoSEQ multiplex PCR, and TCRdb's table has in-frame clones only and misses some. The repertoire holds about 85,000 clones, roughly nine tenths seen once, with 5.5% to 8% in the top ten. Sequences were derived from peripheral blood, sampled on day 0 of AZD1222 vaccination. The receptors here all came from an adult in good health.

The V call is TRBV11-2, the J call TRBJ2-1; TRBD1 matches 8 bases. Losses at the gene ends were 3 bases for V and 6 bases for J; bases not matched to a gene: 7. CDR3 length equals 15 residues. CDR1 is SGHAT, CDR2 FQNNGV, per germline. The CDR3 sequence: CASSFGQGALNEQFF. The CDR3 DNA is TGTGCCAGCAGCTTCGGGCAGGGGGCTCTCAATGAGCAGTTCTTC.

This chain links TRBV29-1 with TRBJ2-7; 9 bases align to TRBD2. The CDR3 loop spans 13 amino acids. The V and J ends lost 2 bases and 6 bases, in that order; junction bases with no gene match: 5. Germline V gene sequence: CDR1 SQVTM, CDR2 ANQGSEA. The CDR3, as DNA: TGCAGCGTTGAACTGAGCGGGAGGACCGAGCAGTACTTC. Protein: CSVELSGRTEQYF.

This clone was picked up one time. This rearrangement joins TRBV14 to TRBJ1-1, with 11 nucleotides matching TRBD1. Unmatched junction bases numbered 6, after V lost 1 base and J lost 2 bases. The CDR3 has 17 residues. Germline CDR1 reads SGHDN; CDR2 reads FVKESK. The CDR3 nucleotides are TGTGCCAGCAGCCAAGCCCGGGACAGGGGGAAAAACACTGAAGCTTTCTTT. Translating gives CASSQARDRGKNTEAFF.

The chain has TRBV4-1 and TRBJ2-1, with TRBD2 matching 14 bases. Trimming removed 2 bases from V and 1 base from J; junction bases left unmatched: 10. Germline V gene sequence: CDR1 MGHRA, CDR2 YSYEKL. This CDR3 contains 20 residues. The CDR3 sequence: CASSQWPGLAGAPSYNEQFF. CDR3 nucleotide sequence: TGCGCCAGCAGCCAATGGCCGGGACTAGCGGGGGCCCCGTCCTACAATGAGCAGTTCTTC.

This clone has just one count. The V call is TRBV19, the J call TRBJ2-7; D is uncertain. Germline V gene data show CDR1 as LNHDA and CDR2 as SQIVND (reference sequence). The V gene lost 1 base and the J gene lost 3 bases, with 7 bases spanning the gap. The CDR3 length is 13 residues. CDR3 nucleotides: TGTGCCAGTAGTATAGGCGTGGGCTACGAGCAGTACTTC. This codes for CASSIGVGYEQYF.

V is TRBV5-3 and J is TRBJ1-5; D not certain. TRBV5-3 is noted as an ORF with a role that remains uncertain. The V end was cut by 0 bases, the J end by 3 bases, with 10 bases between. The CDR3 totals 15 residues. The CDR3 loop is CARSLGSQYNQPQHF. The CDR3 DNA follows: TGTGCCAGAAGCTTGGGGTCGCAGTACAATCAGCCCCAGCATTTT.

The V call is TRBV19, the J call TRBJ1-4, with TRBD1 as a possible D gene (6 bases). V shed 3 bases and J shed 1 base, with 9 bases lying between them. Germline V lookup: CDR1 LNHDA, CDR2 SQIVND (reference sequence). This CDR3 spans 15 amino acids. The CDR3 DNA is TGTGCCAGTAGTATGCAGGGGCGAACTAATGAAAAACTGTTTTTT. Amino acid sequence: CASSMQGRTNEKLFF.

This chain joins TRBV5-4 and TRBJ2-5; TRBD2 might be the D (6 bases). The CDR3 is 13 amino acids. Trimming left V 4 bases short and J 4 bases short, with 11 bases between. CDR1 and CDR2 from the germline V gene are SGHNT and YYREEE (reference sequence). Here the CDR3 DNA reads TGTGCCAGCAGCATAGCGGTGGGAGAGACCCAGTACTTC. As protein: CASSIAVGETQYF.

This chain uses TRBV9 with TRBJ1-1, with D possibly TRBD1 on 5 matching bases. CDR3 size: 15 residues. V lost 4 bases and J lost 3, with 16 bases in between. Per germline, CDR1 SGDLS and CDR2 YYNGEE. The CDR3 loop is CASSSLGQVDTEAFF. The CDR3 DNA sequence: TGTGCCAGCAGCTCCCTGGGGCAGGTGGACACTGAAGCTTTCTTT.

The chain has TRBV7-2 and TRBJ1-3, with D possibly matching TRBD1 (6 bases). In germline, CDR1 is SGHTA, CDR2 FQGNSA. Between the trimmed V and J ends, which lost 4 bases and 7 bases, there was a span of 14 bases. The CDR3 has 14 residues. This CDR3 reads CASSSPTGRNTIYF. Written as DNA, the CDR3 is TGTGCCAGCAGCTCGCCCACAGGGAGGAACACCATATATTTT.

This chain joins TRBV7-2 and TRBJ1-4; D might be TRBD1 (5 bases). Trimming removed 5 bases from V and 8 bases from J, with 18 bases in between. There are 15 residues in the CDR3. Per the germline V gene, CDR1 is SGHTA and CDR2 is FQGNSA. CDR3 bases: TGTGCCAGCAGCCCGCCGGGGCTCCGAAAAGAAAAACTGTTTTTT. Amino acid sequence: CASSPPGLRKEKLFF.

This rearrangement joins TRBV5-1 to TRBJ1-2; D gene unclear. Germline V gene lookup returns CDR1 SGHRS and CDR2 YFSETQ. The V and J ends lost 4 bases and 6 bases respectively, with 19 bases between them. The CDR3 extends over 15 amino acids. CDR3 sequence (DNA): TGCGCCAGCAGCCTTTACAGAAGAGAGGTGGATGGCTACACCTTC. This sequence encodes CASSLYRREVDGYTF. The variable domain in full, completed from reference TRBV5-1 and TRBJ1-2, reads KAGVTQTPRYLIKTRGQQVTLSCSPISGHRSVSWYQQTPGQGLQFLFEYFSETQRNKGNFPGRFSGRQFSNSRSEMNVSTLELGDSALYLCASSLYRREVDGYTFGSGTRLTVV.

This clone is a singleton in its sample. This chain connects TRBV15 to TRBJ2-7; the match to TRBD2 covers 12 bases. This CDR3 region has 17 residues. Trimming cost V 5 bases and J 3 bases; bases outside gene matches: 11. Germline loops: CDR1 LNHNV, CDR2 YYDKDF (reference sequence). The CDR3 nucleotides are TGTGCCACCAGCCCAACCTCTAGCGGGAGGGCCCTCTACGAGCAGTACTTC. Translated: CATSPTSSGRALYEQYF. Full variable domain (remainder filled in from reference TRBV15 and TRBJ2-7): DAMVIQNPRYQVTQFGKPVTLSCSQTLNHNVMYWYQQKSSQAPKLLFHYYDKDFNNEADTPDNFQSRRPNTSFCFLDIRSPGLGDTAMYLCATSPTSSGRALYEQYFGPGTRLTVT.

This chain's CDR3 is CASSSLVVNTIYF. The DNA for the CDR3 is TGTGCCAGCAGTTCCTTGGTCGTAAACACCATATATTTT. The rearrangement uses TRBV28 and TRBJ1-3; D gene unclear. This CDR3 contains 13 residues. Germline V gene data show CDR1 as MDHEN and CDR2 as SYDVKM. The V end lost 4 bases, the J end lost 6 bases, and 10 bases lay between the germline ends. Combining the CDR3 with reference TRBV28 and TRBJ1-3 gives the whole variable domain DVKVTQSSRYLVKRTGEKVFLECVQDMDHENMFWYRQDPGLGLRLIYFSYDVKMKEKGDIPEGYSVSREKKERFSLILESASTNQTSMYLCASSSLVVNTIYFGEGSWLTVV.

The chain uses TRBV27 and TRBJ1-1; D possibly corresponds to TRBD1 (5 bases). The germline V gene encodes CDR1 MNHEY and CDR2 SMNVEV (reference sequence). CDR3 length equals 13 residues. The V and J ends lost 2 bases and 4 bases respectively, with 8 bases between them. The CDR3 coding sequence is TGTGCCAGCAGTTTAGCAGGGATCACTGAAGCTTTCTTT. It translates to CASSLAGITEAFF.

V is TRBV6-5 and J is TRBJ2-1; D is unresolved. This CDR3 has 15 amino acids. V lost 0 bases, J lost 9 bases, and 15 bases lay in between. Germline CDR1 MNHEY, CDR2 SVGAGI. The CDR3: CASSYSRVGASEQFF. The CDR3 region has the DNA TGTGCCAGCAGTTACTCTCGGGTAGGAGCCAGTGAGCAGTTCTTC.

The table lists this clone with a few counts. This chain uses TRBV14 with TRBJ2-3; TRBD2 aligns across 7 bases. The trim removed 3 bases at V and 1 base at J, leaving 7 bases unmatched. CDR3 length: 16 residues. Germline V gene lookup returns CDR1 SGHDN and CDR2 FVKESK. This CDR3 is CASSHSMGRGTDTQYF. The CDR3 DNA reads TGTGCCAGCAGCCACTCGATGGGGAGGGGCACAGATACGCAGTATTTT.

This clone appeared a few times. The rearrangement links TRBV5-8 to TRBJ1-5, with TRBD1 matching 10 bases. V trimming: 4 bases; J trimming: 4 bases; junction bases outside the gene matches: 8. The length of the CDR3 is 16 residues. Germline V CDR1 and CDR2: SGHTS, YDEGEE. CDR3 sequence reads: CASSPRDRGGNQPQHF. CDR3 nucleotide sequence: TGTGCCAGCAGCCCCCGGGACAGGGGAGGGAATCAGCCCCAGCATTTT. Supplemented by reference TRBV5-8 and TRBJ1-5, the full variable domain reads EAGVTQSPTHLIKTRGQQATLRCSPISGHTSVYWYQQALGLGLQFLLWYDEGEERNRGNFPPRFSGRQFPNYSSELNVNALELEDSALYLCASSPRDRGGNQPQHFGDGTRLSIL.

The chain carries TRBV28 and TRBJ2-1; D gene ambiguous. V was cut by 6 bases and J by 13 bases, with 13 bases left in between. Germline-derived CDR1 and CDR2 are MDHEN and SYDVKM. The CDR3 contains 11 residues. CDR3 protein: CASSGYQVQFF. CDR3 nucleotide sequence: TGTGCCAGCAGCGGGTATCAGGTCCAGTTCTTC.

The chain is built from TRBV5-1 and TRBJ1-4; 8 nucleotides align to TRBD1. The V gene's germline CDR1 is SGHRS and CDR2 YFSETQ. V was clipped by 4 bases and J by 7 bases; unmatched bases: 6. There are 14 residues in the CDR3. CDR3 sequence reads: CASSRGQEGEKLFF. CDR3 bases: TGCGCCAGCAGCAGGGGACAGGAGGGTGAAAAACTGTTTTTT.

This clone showed up just once. This chain uses TRBV6-6 with TRBJ2-1, with 7 positions matching TRBD2. The CDR3 covers 14 residues. In germline, CDR1 is MNHNY, CDR2 SVGAGI (reference sequence). After removal of 6 bases from V and 12 bases from J, the junction contained 14 bases not matched to a gene. CDR3 protein: CASSWGGEGGRQFF. CDR3 sequence (DNA): TGTGCCAGCAGCTGGGGAGGGGAAGGTGGTAGGCAGTTCTTC.

This clone occurred a few times. V is TRBV3-1 (or the pseudogene TRBV3-2) and J is TRBJ2-6; D remains ambiguous. The CDR3 extends over 13 amino acids. Germline loops: CDR1 LGHDT, CDR2 YNNKEL (reference sequence). V gave up 5 bases and J gave up 0 bases, with 2 bases separating them. As DNA, the CDR3 is TGTGCCAGCAGCTCCTCTGGGGCCAACGTCCTGACTTTC. Its translation: CASSSSGANVLTF.

The rearrangement joins TRBV19 to TRBJ1-5, with 7 positions matching TRBD1. Germline V gives CDR1 LNHDA, CDR2 SQIVND (reference sequence). V lost 3 bases, J lost 4 bases, and 6 bases stayed unmatched. This CDR3 region has 15 residues. CDR3 in amino acids: CASSIGTVENQPQHF. The CDR3 DNA is TGTGCCAGTAGTATCGGGACAGTAGAAAATCAGCCCCAGCATTTT. The variable domain in full, completed from reference TRBV19 and TRBJ1-5, reads DGGITQSPKYLFRKEGQNVTLSCEQNLNHDAMYWYRQDPGQGLRLIYYSQIVNDFQKGDIAEGYSVSREKKESFPLTVTSAQKNPTAFYLCASSIGTVENQPQHFGDGTRLSIL.